The T cell receptor beta chain described here comes from a study of cytomegalovirus exposure and HLA in healthy donors (dated 2017 in TCRdb). Context from the whole study: An earlier analysis of 587 of the donors reported 276 Gb of sequence data and 117 million unique TCR beta sequences obtained from some 170 million T cells. An early release covering about 600 HLA-typed donors comprised 250 to 350 gigabases of sequencing data and some 79 million unique TCR sequences. The genetic ancestry cluster associated with self-reported Caucasian donors included 70% to 85% of the roughly 380 genotyped donors. The study aimed to test whether signatures of past pathogen exposure could be identified by cataloging public T cell receptors. The T cell repertoires of 550 to 850 subjects were profiled by immunosequencing and related to cytomegalovirus serostatus. Besides the first cohort of more than 650 subjects, a separate validation cohort made up of around 120 different subjects was used. High-throughput TCR immunosequencing, statistical association of individual TCRs with disease status, and machine learning were combined to predict cytomegalovirus infection status. A later analysis re-analyzed previously published TCR beta repertoires from roughly 600 donors and added high-resolution HLA genotyping to study TCR occurrence patterns. The later analysis used no new phenotypic data to find candidate immune exposures, relying instead on TCR beta sequences and their occurrence across donors. An earlier analysis of about 600 of the donors used high-throughput TCR beta sequencing to judge whether each TCR beta V gene segment behaved as functional or pseudogenic. Donor age, sex, ethnicity and CMV serostatus were collected together with the repertoire data. In a later genetic analysis, genome-wide SNP genotypes for about three fifths of the roughly 670 donors were used, and that subset was treated as a discovery cohort. Every discovery cohort repertoire had been produced on one sequencing platform. HLA typing covered class I and class II loci at four-digit resolution. Typing coverage differed by locus: A, B, C, DRB1 and DQB1 were typed in about 620-640 donors, DQA1 in approximately 520, DPA1 in 600 to 610, and DPB1 in 400 to 480. Five DR-DQ haplotypes were handled as single units for association and clustering, since linkage in the cohort was strong. On average, roughly 240,000 unique TCR beta nucleotide sequences were sequenced per donor among roughly 430 genotyped donors of the cohort, with roughly 18% of those sequences being non-productive. Study-level results and caveats: Across donors, most TCR sequences were observed very rarely, whereas some public TCRs were present in many individuals. Correlated functional status among segregating V segments might be attributable to linkage disequilibrium, but an unknown experimental factor could not be ruled out. The only immune exposure information available for the cohort was CMV serostatus. Because the 87-base-pair reads could not distinguish some IMGT-functional V segments, including TRBV6-2 and TRBV6-3, those segments were excluded. Only TCR beta chains were sequenced in this cohort, and the absence of alpha or paired-chain data limited detectable features. Because some donors lacked HLA typing at each locus, the association tests relied only on the typed subset. In a later genetic analysis, a missense DCLRE1C variant was associated with V-gene and J-gene trimming of TCR beta chains, and the association was replicated in an independent cohort. A later analysis associated 17,000 or so TCR beta sequences with specific HLA alleles at a false discovery rate of 0.05. The earlier analysis of 587 of the donors excluded fewer than 20 rarely observed V segments, including chromosome 9 orphons, because counts were too low. The authors suggested that the approach could potentially be extended to other disease states and immunological phenotypes. A cluster of highly shared sequence variants was judged likely to be a technical artifact of the sequencing pipeline. In a later genetic analysis, fewer N-insertions in productive TCRs were reported among donors in an Asian-associated ancestry cluster than the roughly 700-donor mean. In the study, around 150 TCR beta chains were listed as associated with cytomegalovirus. An earlier analysis of 587 of the donors showed that most TCR beta V segments appeared in productive rearrangements either about 87% or about 30% of the time, which broadly matched IMGT annotations. A later analysis found that HLA-associated TCR beta chains were more clonally expanded and had lower generation probabilities than equally common non-associated chains. The presence/absence analyses assumed that sequencing depth was roughly uniform across donors, and that assumption may not be true. Most CMV-associated TCR beta chains appeared to be HLA-restricted in a later analysis, and the HLA associations seemed to be driven largely by CMV exposure. A further reported finding was that TCR beta sequences accurately predicted the HLA-A and HLA-B alleles for most subjects in the first cohort. In vitro tests confirmed that a few of the cytomegalovirus-associated TCR beta chains recognize cytomegalovirus antigens. Strong co-occurrence of HLA alleles, especially DR and DQ, made assigning TCR associations to individual alleles difficult. According to a later analysis, parvovirus B19, influenza, CMV and Epstein-Barr virus appeared linked to several top co-occurrence clusters. In both the original and validation cohorts, the classifier was reported to diagnose cytomegalovirus status with high specificity and sensitivity. According to a later analysis, TCR association rates differed among HLA loci, with DRB1 alleles showing the most associated TCRs and HLA-C alleles showing the fewest.

Comments on this clone: The antigen this receptor binds is unknown.

In total, around 600 healthy bone marrow donors made up the cohort. All cohort members were sampled while nominally healthy, although unrecorded immune exposures were likely present. The donor tested CMV seronegative and was one of the 352 seronegative cohort members. A peripheral blood sample was provided by each donor, and peripheral blood mononuclear cells were used for TCR beta sequencing. The Qiagen DNeasy Blood Extraction Kit was used to extract genomic DNA from the blood cell samples. Library method: the immunoSEQ multiplex PCR assay. For the multiplex PCR, a mixture combining 60 forward primers for TCR Vbeta segments and 13 reverse primers for TCR Jbeta segments was used. A multiplex PCR assay on genomic DNA amplified the CDR3 region of rearranged TCR beta genes. The amplified TCR beta libraries were sequenced on the Illumina HiSeq System as 87-base-pair reads. Turning to the authors' computational methods: Across the 500 to 750 repertoires, a later analysis counted approximately 83 million unique TCR beta chains, 8.5 million to 12 million of which were shared by at least two donors. A nearest-neighbor algorithm error-corrected the raw reads and collapsed the reads into unique sequences, merging closely related sequences to remove PCR and sequencing errors. Alignment of CDR3 sequences to IMGT reference sequences was used to assign V, D and J gene segments. Each retained sequence needed at least a six-nucleotide match to both a V gene segment and a J gene segment. Rearrangements were classified as productive when the CDR3 lacked stop codons and remained in frame with V and J, and all other rearrangements were classified as non-productive. CDR3 was defined by IMGT convention, running from the second conserved V-encoded cysteine to the conserved J-encoded phenylalanine. The earlier analysis of more than 450 of the donors excluded sequences that lacked an unambiguous match to a single V gene segment. In an earlier analysis of 587 of the donors, V segments were called functional above 56.7% productive rearrangements and were called segregating when the between-donor standard deviation exceeded 5%. A statistical classification framework was built for diagnosing cytomegalovirus status from the catalog of TCR beta chain sequences. In a later analysis, V and J genes were assigned by comparing TCR nucleotide sequences against IMGT/GENE-DB human TR gene sequences. A later analysis assigned CDR3 sequences and most-parsimonious VDJ recombination scenarios with the TCRdist pipeline. In a later analysis, each TCR beta chain was defined by its CDR3 amino acid sequence together with its V-gene family, and reads lacking a unique V-gene family were excluded. In a later analysis, around 650 highly shared, low-generation-probability nucleotide sequences were removed to address suspected cross-contamination and a sequencing artifact. A later analysis calculated a clonal expansion index for each public chain from normalized within-repertoire ranks of inferred template counts. Generation probabilities in a later analysis came from a VDJ recombination model fitted to out-of-frame rearrangements, and those results were checked against IGoR. In a later analysis, TCR-TCR, TCR-HLA and TCR-CMV co-occurrence was scored with hypergeometric tests, and a repertoire-size bias correction was applied to TCR pairs. A later analysis estimated false discovery rates by permuting HLA or CMV assignments 20 times. A later analysis grouped co-occurring TCRs with DBSCAN, adding TCRdist sequence similarity when clustering within HLA-allele-positive subsets. Repertoires with fewer than 30,000 or more than 120,000 public chains, plus five repertoires with anomalous nucleotide sharing, were excluded from co-occurrence clustering. Not all clones reach the TCRdb copy of this immuneACCESS table, which keeps in-frame sequences only. Checked studies attribute under half of the gap to unresolved V genes and leave the rest unexplained. V, J and clone size are taken as reported in that table, and D and trimming were inferred from the DNA itself. The sample's table covers fewer than 75,000 clones. Of the sample, about 15% falls within the top ten clones.

Inclusive of the bounding cysteine and phenylalanine, the CDR3 is 14 residues long. The kept DNA is CDR3 alone, 42 bases in frame from the first base. After removal of 5 bases from V and 0 bases from J, the junction retains 2 bases not matched to a gene. CDR1 and CDR2 are read off the germline V gene as SNHLY and FYNNEI. The rearranged segments are TRBV2 and TRBJ1-2, with 8 bases aligning to TRBD1. The TCR was taken from a boy under 18 in good health and CMV-seronegative. Material: PBMCs. The CDR3 has the sequence CASSTGGANYGYTF. Read as DNA, the sequence is TGTGCCAGCAGTACAGGGGGAGCTAACTATGGCTACACCTTC.